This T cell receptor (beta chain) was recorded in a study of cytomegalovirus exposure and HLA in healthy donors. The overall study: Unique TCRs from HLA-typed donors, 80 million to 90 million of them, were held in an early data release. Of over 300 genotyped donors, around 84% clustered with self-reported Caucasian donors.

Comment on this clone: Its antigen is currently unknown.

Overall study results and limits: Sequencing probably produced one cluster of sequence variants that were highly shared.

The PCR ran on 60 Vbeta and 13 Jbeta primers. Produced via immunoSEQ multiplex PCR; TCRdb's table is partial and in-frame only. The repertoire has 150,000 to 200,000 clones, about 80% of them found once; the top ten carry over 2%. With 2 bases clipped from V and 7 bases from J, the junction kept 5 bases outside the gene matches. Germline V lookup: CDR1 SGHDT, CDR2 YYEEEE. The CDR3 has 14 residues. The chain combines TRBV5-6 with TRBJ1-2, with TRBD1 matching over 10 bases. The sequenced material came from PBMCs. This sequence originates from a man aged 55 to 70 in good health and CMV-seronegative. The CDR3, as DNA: TGTGCCAGCAGCTTAGACAGGGGGCGCGGTGGCTACACCTTC. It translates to CASSLDRGRGGYTF.